Presented here are 27 T cell receptor beta chains from one specimen sequenced in a study. TCRdb redid the calling of the 5' RACE reads with MiXCR, one entry per CDR3 protein. Of about 42,000 distinct CDR3 sequences listed, 30% were seen once; the top ten hold 4% to 4.5%. The specimen sequenced was tumor-infiltrating memory CD4+ T cells sorted from the breast tumor. Specified subset: memory CD4+ T cells, CD4+CD45RO+CD25-. The receptors come from a female donor with breast cancer.

The chain uses TRBV5-6 and TRBJ2-7; D is unresolved. V was shortened by 2 bases and J by 0 bases, with 9 bases between the two germline ends. CDR1 and CDR2 (germline): SGHDT, YYEEEE. The CDR3 loop spans 14 amino acids. The CDR3 loop is CASSFVGSSYEQYF. CDR3 nucleotides: TGTGCCAGCAGCTTTGTCGGTAGCTCCTACGAGCAGTACTTC.

This clonotype was counted at least ten times. V gene TRBV9 combines with J gene TRBJ1-2; D uncertain. CDR3 size: 15 residues. Germline V gives CDR1 SGDLS, CDR2 YYNGEE. The V end lost 3 bases, the J end lost 0 bases, and 12 bases lay between the germline ends. CDR3 in amino acids: CASSAHTDPNYGYTF. The CDR3 nucleotides read TGTGCCAGCAGCGCCCACACAGATCCTAACTATGGCTACACCTTC.

The chain combines TRBV3-1 with TRBJ2-1; D possibly matches TRBD1 or TRBD2 (5 bases each). This CDR3 region has 13 residues. Per germline, CDR1 LGHDT and CDR2 YNNKEL (reference sequence). Deletions cut 4 bases from V and 13 bases from J, with 17 bases between. This CDR3 is CASSLDARDGQFF. CDR3 bases: TGTGCCAGCAGCCTAGACGCCCGGGACGGACAGTTCTTC.

This rearrangement joins TRBV12-3 or TRBV12-4 to TRBJ2-7, with 7 bases fitting TRBD2. The CDR3 sequence is 16 residues long. With V trimmed by 5 bases and J by 1 base, 11 bases remained unmatched. The CDR3 loop is CASSPAPTSRSYEQYF. CDR3 coding DNA: TGTGCCAGCAGTCCGGCCCCGACTAGCCGTTCCTACGAGCAGTACTTC.

The CDR3, as DNA: TGTGCCAGCAGTGTGGGGAGGGGAGGGGTCCAAGAGACCCAGTACTTC. This codes for CASSVGRGGVQETQYF. The chain combines TRBV6-1 with TRBJ2-5; TRBD2 matches at 7 bases. Germline CDR1 MNHNS, CDR2 SASEGT. The CDR3 spans 16 residues. The V and J ends lost 4 bases and 1 base, in that order; junction bases with no gene match: 9.

The rearrangement links TRBV18 to TRBJ2-5; 7 bases align to TRBD1. V was pared by 1 base and J by 3 bases, with 8 bases of the junction left unmatched. Germline-derived CDR1 and CDR2 are KGHSH and LQKENI. The CDR3 totals 16 residues. CDR3 bases: TGTGCCAGCTCACCACGGGGGACAGACCTAAAAGAGACCCAGTACTTC. Translation gives CASSPRGTDLKETQYF.

This clonotype has at least ten counts. The V call is TRBV20-1, the J call TRBJ2-7; TRBD2 matches 8 bases. Germline-derived CDR1 and CDR2 are DFQATT and SNEGSKA (reference sequence). This CDR3 comprises 12 residues. The CDR3 nucleotides read TGCCCGCGGACTAGCTGTCGCTACGAGCAGTACTTC. Amino acids: CPRTSCRYEQYF.

The chain links TRBV5-6 to TRBJ2-7, with D maybe TRBD1 (6 bases). Germline V gives CDR1 SGHDT, CDR2 YYEEEE. The CDR3 is made up of 15 amino acids. V was shortened by 2 bases and J by 4 bases, with 16 bases between the two germline ends. The CDR3: CASSFIRQAGYEQYF. In DNA, the CDR3 is TGTGCCAGCAGCTTCATTAGACAGGCCGGTTACGAGCAGTACTTC.

This rearrangement joins TRBV6-1 to TRBJ2-5, with 7 bases identical to TRBD1. The germline V gene has CDR1 MNHNS and CDR2 SASEGT. V lost 4 bases and J lost 5; bases outside the gene matches: 7. The CDR3 is 14 amino acids. The CDR3 DNA reads TGTGCCAGCAGTGTTTCGAGGGGGCTGGAGACCCAGTACTTC. This translates into CASSVSRGLETQYF.

This chain connects TRBV7-3 to TRBJ2-2, with D perhaps matching TRBD2 (6 bases). The length of the CDR3 is 15 residues. Germline values: CDR1 SGHTA, CDR2 FQGTGA. Trimming took 1 base from V and 3 from J, leaving 9 bases between them. CDR3 sequence reads: CASSLMGLDTGELFF. The CDR3, as DNA: TGTGCCAGCAGCTTAATGGGACTGGACACCGGGGAGCTGTTTTTT.

The chain couples TRBV6-6 to TRBJ1-3; a possible D gene is TRBD1 (6 bases). Germline loops: CDR1 MNHNY, CDR2 SVGAGI (reference sequence). The ends were cut back, 7 bases at V and 4 bases at J, with 11 bases in the middle. This CDR3 has 13 amino acids. The chain's CDR3 is CASTIGTGNTIYF. CDR3 coding DNA: TGTGCCAGCACCATAGGGACAGGAAACACCATATATTTT.

This clonotype occurred a few times. J is TRBJ1-1 and V is TRBV5-1; 7 bases are a match to TRBD1. This CDR3 contains 14 residues. V lost 0 bases to trimming and J lost 4 bases; unmatched junction nucleotides: 3. Germline V CDR1 and CDR2: SGHRS, YFSETQ. The chain's CDR3 is CASSLDRGGTEAFF. Written as DNA, the CDR3 is TGCGCCAGCAGCTTGGACAGGGGTGGCACTGAAGCTTTCTTT.

The V gene is TRBV7-2, the J gene TRBJ2-7; D is perhaps TRBD2 (7 bases). Trimming removed 3 bases from V and 6 bases from J, with 15 bases in between. Germline CDR1 and CDR2: SGHTA and FQGNSA. The CDR3 sequence is 14 residues long. CDR3 protein: CASSFEGGSGEQYF. CDR3 bases: TGTGCCAGCAGCTTCGAGGGGGGGTCCGGCGAGCAGTACTTC.

There are many counts of this clonotype. The chain couples TRBV5-1 to TRBJ1-1; 7 positions agree with TRBD1. Germline trimming cut 0 bases from V and 1 base from J; bases unmatched to any gene: 6. This CDR3 has 16 amino acids. Germline CDR1 reads SGHRS; CDR2 reads YFSETQ. In DNA form, the CDR3 reads TGCGCCAGCAGCTTGGACCGTAGACAGGGGAACACTGAAGCTTTCTTT. Amino acid sequence: CASSLDRRQGNTEAFF.

This clonotype was observed a handful of times. This chain uses TRBV27 with TRBJ1-1; TRBD1 agrees at 8 bases. The J segment lost 4 bases and the V segment lost 5 bases, leaving 3 bases of the junction unmatched. Germline CDR1 is MNHEY and CDR2 is SMNVEV (reference sequence). The CDR3 extends over 13 amino acids. The CDR3 reads CASSTGQGTEAFF. Here the CDR3 DNA reads TGTGCCAGCAGTACAGGACAGGGCACTGAAGCTTTCTTT.

Relative to its sample, this clonotype is medium-sized. The chain has TRBV10-3 and TRBJ1-4; D possibly corresponds to TRBD1 (5 bases). The V gene lost 6 bases and the J gene lost 8 bases, with 16 bases spanning the gap. The CDR3 sequence is 14 residues long. Germline V lookup: CDR1 ENHRY, CDR2 SYGVKD. CDR3 nucleotides: TGTGCCATCAGGCAGACACCGGGGGACGAAAAACTGTTTTTT. Protein product: CAIRQTPGDEKLFF.

This sequence joins TRBV2 and TRBJ1-5; D is ambiguous. The CDR3 has 13 amino acids. The V gene lost 0 bases and the J gene lost 7 bases, with 7 bases spanning the gap. Germline V CDR1 and CDR2: SNHLY, FYNNEI. CDR3 region: CASSEAGFQPQHF. CDR3 DNA: TGTGCCAGCAGTGAAGCGGGTTTCCAGCCCCAGCATTTT.

A few counts support this clonotype. At one end the junction does not follow the germline gene, possibly because of a read error. This chain links TRBV5-1 with TRBJ2-3; TRBD2 might be the D (6 bases). Germline loops: CDR1 SGHRS, CDR2 YFSETQ. This CDR3 comprises 14 residues. CDR3 in DNA: TGCGCCAGCAGCCCAACAGAGTCGGGAGATATGCAGTATTTT. Protein sequence: CASSPTESGDMQYF.

This clonotype has only one observation. The chain uses TRBV7-3 and TRBJ2-1; 11 bases agree with TRBD2. CDR3 length: 15 amino acids. J was trimmed by 9 bases and V by 2 bases; bases with no gene match: 6. Germline values: CDR1 SGHTA, CDR2 FQGTGA. The CDR3 sequence: CASSLGTSGSREQFF. The CDR3 bases are TGTGCCAGCAGCTTAGGTACTAGCGGGAGCCGTGAGCAGTTCTTC.

The V gene is TRBV18, the J gene TRBJ1-4, with D maybe TRBD1 (6 bases). The ends were cut back, 3 bases at V and 5 bases at J, with 16 bases in the middle. Germline CDR1 reads KGHSH; CDR2 reads LQKENI. The CDR3 sequence is 16 residues long. CDR3 sequence (DNA): TGTGCCAGCTCACCCGCCCCAGGGGTTCGGAATGAAAAACTGTTTTTT. It yields the protein CASSPAPGVRNEKLFF. Supplemented by reference TRBV18 and TRBJ1-4, the full variable domain reads NAGVMQNPRHLVRRRGQEARLRCSPMKGHSHVYWYRQLPEEGLKFMVYLQKENIIDESGMPKERFSAEFPKEGPSILRIQQVVRGDSAAYFCASSPAPGVRNEKLFFGSGTQLSVL.

The chain carries TRBV6-2 or TRBV6-3 and TRBJ1-6; 7 bases are a match to TRBD1. The CDR3 extends over 13 amino acids. Germline assignment: CDR1 MNHEY and CDR2 SVGEGT. J was trimmed by 8 bases and V by 7 bases; bases with no gene match: 5. DNA of the CDR3: TGTGCCAGCAAGGGACAGTCTGATTCACCCCTCCACTTT. Protein product: CASKGQSDSPLHF.

The V call is TRBV3-1, the J call TRBJ1-2; 7 bases are shared with TRBD1. In germline, CDR1 is LGHDT, CDR2 YNNKEL (reference sequence). The CDR3 has 19 residues. V was pared by 2 bases and J by 4 bases, with 19 bases of the junction left unmatched. The CDR3 sequence: CASSQPSRGTVPMTYGYTF. In DNA form, the CDR3 reads TGTGCCAGCAGCCAACCCTCTAGGGGGACAGTTCCTATGACCTATGGCTACACCTTC.

There are a few counts of this clonotype. The genes are TRBV5-1 and TRBJ2-1; D unclear. The CDR3 has 11 amino acids. Germline-derived CDR1 and CDR2 are SGHRS and YFSETQ. V was pared by 1 base and J by 9 bases, with 5 bases between. Here the CDR3 DNA reads TGCGCCAGCAGCTTGACGGGTGAGCAGTTCTTC. As protein: CASSLTGEQFF.

CDR3 in amino acids: CASSDWGASYNEQFF. CDR3 bases: TGTGCCAGCAGTGATTGGGGGGCCTCCTACAATGAGCAGTTCTTC. V is TRBV6-1 and J is TRBJ2-1; D possibly matches TRBD1 or TRBD2 (6 bases each). Per the germline V gene, CDR1 is MNHNS and CDR2 is SASEGT. The germline V and J ends were trimmed by 3 bases and 0 bases, with 9 bases remaining between them. The CDR3 consists of 15 residues.

The chain is built from TRBV5-4 and TRBJ2-1, with D unresolved. In germline, CDR1 is SGHNT, CDR2 YYREEE (reference sequence). CDR3 size: 12 residues. With 1 base removed from V and 5 bases from J, the gap between germline ends came to 4 bases. The CDR3 region has the DNA TGTGCCAGCAGCTTGAGTAACAATGAGCAGTTCTTC. Translation gives CASSLSNNEQFF.

The rearrangement uses TRBV4-2 and TRBJ1-1; D gene unclear. This CDR3 contains 14 residues. CDR1 LGHNA and CDR2 YNFKEQ come from the germline V gene. V lost 0 bases and J lost 4, with 9 bases in between. The CDR3 loop reads CASSQESLATEAFF. The CDR3 nucleotides are TGTGCCAGCAGCCAAGAAAGCCTTGCCACTGAAGCTTTCTTT.

This chain joins TRBV12-3 or TRBV12-4 and TRBJ2-7, with 8 bases that match TRBD1. The CDR3 is 15 residues long. Losses at the gene ends were 5 bases for V and 6 bases for J; bases not matched to a gene: 12. As DNA, the CDR3 is TGTGCCAGCAGTACCCAGACAGGGGTTTTTTCCGAGCAGTACTTC. It yields the protein CASSTQTGVFSEQYF.